The sequence of this TCR beta chain was determined in a study of CD8 T cells in ankylosing spondylitis. This clonotype showed up just a few times. TCRdb used MiXCR to reprocess the 5' RACE reads, holding one entry per CDR3 protein. Counted here are roughly 240,000 distinct CDR3 sequences, 8.2% occurring once; the ten biggest clones make up roughly 4.9%. Germline assignment: CDR1 SGHTA and CDR2 FQGNSA. This CDR3 region has 16 residues. Trimming took off 0 bases at V and 2 bases at J, with 12 bases between the two ends. This chain links TRBV7-2 with TRBJ2-3; D gene uncertain. This TCR derives from a female donor with ankylosing spondylitis or in good health (not recorded which). Sample: blood, either unsorted or a sorted T cell fraction (not recorded which). CDR3 DNA sequence: TGTGCCAGCAGCTTAGCGGGGAACATGAACACAGATACGCAGTATTTT. This translates into CASSLAGNMNTDTQYF.